The next 26 T cell receptor beta chains were all read from a single sample in a study of control samples from healthy donors and cancer patients. Produced via immunoSEQ multiplex PCR; TCRdb's table is partial and in-frame only. In the table there are approximately 82,000 clones, just under 95% of which are singletons. Sample: blood. The source of these receptors is a young woman in good health.

CDR3 sequence reads: CASSPPAAPLNTEAFF. DNA for the CDR3: TGTGCCAGCTCACCCCCGGCAGCGCCCTTGAACACTGAAGCTTTCTTT. The chain uses TRBV18 and TRBJ1-1; no clear D. The CDR3 length is 16 residues. Trimming shortened V by 3 bases and J by 0 bases, and 14 bases separated the two germline ends. Germline lookup yields CDR1 KGHSH and CDR2 LQKENI.

The CDR3 protein is CATSRDLGQPLHF. The CDR3 DNA reads as TGTGCCACCAGCAGAGATTTAGGACAACCCCTCCACTTT. The chain recombines TRBV15 with TRBJ1-6, with TRBD1 as a possible D gene (5 bases). With 0 bases removed from V and 12 bases from J, the gap between germline ends came to 9 bases. This CDR3 spans 13 amino acids. Per germline, CDR1 LNHNV and CDR2 YYDKDF (reference sequence).

The chain couples TRBV29-1 to TRBJ1-1, with a weak D call TRBD1 (6 bases). Trimming took 7 bases from V and 4 from J, leaving 16 bases between them. Germline values: CDR1 SQVTM, CDR2 ANQGSEA. The CDR3 loop spans 13 amino acids. CDR3 coding DNA: TGCAGCGGGGAAGCAGGGGTGGGCACTGAAGCTTTCTTT. Its protein is CSGEAGVGTEAFF.

The chain recombines TRBV7-2 with TRBJ1-1; D perhaps matches TRBD1 (6 bases). CDR1 SGHTA and CDR2 FQGNSA come from the germline V gene. The CDR3 runs 14 residues. V gave up 1 base and J gave up 3 bases, with 9 bases separating them. The CDR3 region is CASSLDRAYTEAFF. CDR3 bases: TGTGCCAGCAGCTTAGACAGGGCCTACACTGAAGCTTTCTTT. The full variable domain, rest sourced from reference TRBV7-2 and TRBJ1-1, is GAGVSQSPSNKVTEKGKDVELRCDPISGHTALYWYRQSLGQGLEFLIYFQGNSAPDKSGLPSDRFSAERTGGSVSTLTIQRTQQEDSAVYLCASSLDRAYTEAFFGQGTRLTVV.

The chain uses TRBV13 and TRBJ1-1, with unresolved D. The CDR3 contains 15 residues. The ends were cut back, 7 bases at V and 0 bases at J, with 15 bases in the middle. Germline CDR1 reads PRHDT; CDR2 reads FYEKMQ (reference sequence). CDR3 loop: CASIRKTELNTEAFF. The CDR3 DNA reads TGTGCCAGCATTAGAAAAACAGAATTGAACACTGAAGCTTTCTTT. Together with reference TRBV13 and TRBJ1-1, the CDR3 gives the full variable domain: AAGVIQSPRHLIKEKRETATLKCYPIPRHDTVYWYQQGPGQDPQFLISFYEKMQSDKGSIPDRFSAQQFSDYHSELNMSSLELGDSALYFCASIRKTELNTEAFFGQGTRLTVV.

The rearrangement uses TRBV19 and TRBJ1-1; TRBD1 matches 7 bases. The CDR3 extends over 13 amino acids. With 5 bases clipped from V and 7 bases from J, the junction kept 7 bases outside the gene matches. Germline-derived CDR1 and CDR2 are LNHDA and SQIVND (reference sequence). This chain's CDR3 is CASSYRGAIEAFF. The CDR3 nucleotides are TGTGCCAGTAGTTACAGGGGCGCGATTGAAGCTTTCTTT.

This clone was found once. J is TRBJ2-2 and V is TRBV24-1; D may be TRBD2 (6 bases). CDR1 and CDR2 from the germline V gene are KGHDR and SFDVKD. The CDR3 is made up of 18 amino acids. V gave up 2 bases and J gave up 1 base, with 16 bases separating them. DNA for the CDR3: TGTGCCACCAGTGATTCACTCCCCGGGGGTAGGAACACCGGGGAGCTGTTTTTT. It specifies CATSDSLPGGRNTGELFF.

Only one count was recorded for this clone. This sequence joins TRBV19 and TRBJ1-2, with TRBD1 matching over 8 bases. The CDR3 runs 14 residues. V lost 3 bases to trimming and J lost 7 bases; unmatched junction nucleotides: 7. Germline CDR1 LNHDA, CDR2 SQIVND (reference sequence). CDR3 protein: CASSIQRTGSGYTF. CDR3 nucleotide sequence: TGTGCCAGTAGTATCCAAAGGACAGGGTCTGGCTACACCTTC.

CDR3 DNA: TGTGCCAGCAGTCAACGTACCCCAACAGGGGGCGGTGAAAAACTGTTTTTT. Translation gives CASSQRTPTGGGEKLFF. The chain combines TRBV28 with TRBJ1-4; 9 positions match TRBD1. The CDR3 runs 17 residues. With 5 bases clipped from V and 7 bases from J, the junction kept 14 bases outside the gene matches. CDR1 MDHEN and CDR2 SYDVKM come from the germline V gene.

This clone was seen just once. CDR3 in amino acids: CASSVRGNEQYF. CDR3 DNA: TGTGCCAGCAGTGTACGGGGTAACGAGCAGTACTTC. The chain joins TRBV2 to TRBJ2-7; perhaps TRBD2 as D (5 bases). Germline CDR1 is SNHLY and CDR2 is FYNNEI. There are 12 residues in the CDR3. Trimming cost V 4 bases and J 5 bases, with 9 bases left between them.

The chain carries TRBV25-1 and TRBJ1-3, with D possibly being TRBD1 (6 bases). This CDR3 is built from 18 residues. From germline, CDR1 is MGHDK and CDR2 SYGVNS. The V end lost 3 bases, the J end lost 0 bases, and 18 bases lay between the germline ends. The CDR3 here is CASSDLPGGAYSGNTIYF. CDR3 nucleotide sequence: TGTGCCAGCAGTGATCTACCCGGGGGGGCGTACTCTGGAAACACCATATATTTT.

The V call is TRBV28, the J call TRBJ2-2; 10 nucleotides agree with TRBD2. V was pared by 7 bases and J by 5 bases, with 7 bases of the junction left unmatched. Per germline, CDR1 MDHEN and CDR2 SYDVKM. This CDR3 has 15 amino acids. The CDR3 here is CASKSSGRGTGELFF. The CDR3 region has the DNA TGTGCCAGCAAGTCAAGCGGGAGGGGAACCGGGGAGCTGTTTTTT.

The CDR3 DNA follows: TGTGCCAGCAGCGTAGGCCGGAGGGAGCGGAACACTGAAGCTTTCTTT. Its protein product is CASSVGRRERNTEAFF. This rearrangement joins TRBV9 to TRBJ1-1, with D uncertain. CDR1 and CDR2 (germline): SGDLS, YYNGEE. Trimming cost V 0 bases and J 1 base, with 13 bases left between them. The CDR3 runs to 16 residues.

Only a few counts were recorded for this clone. The CDR3 sequence is CASSLGGLGSPLHF. The CDR3 nucleotides read TGTGCCAGCAGCTTAGGGGGGCTCGGGTCACCCCTCCACTTT. The rearrangement links TRBV7-9 to TRBJ1-6; D is perhaps TRBD1 (6 bases). CDR1 SEHNR and CDR2 FQNEAQ come from the germline V gene (reference sequence). CDR3 length: 14 amino acids. The V and J ends lost 1 base and 10 bases respectively, with 11 bases between them.

The V and J genes are TRBV2 and TRBJ2-3, with D perhaps matching TRBD1 or TRBD2 (5 bases each). Germline CDR1 and CDR2: SNHLY and FYNNEI. V shed 11 bases and J shed 5 bases, with 17 bases lying between them. The CDR3 extends over 13 amino acids. DNA for the CDR3: TGTGCCTCTTTCCGGGGACCGGTAGATACGCAGTATTTT. This codes for CASFRGPVDTQYF.

The chain links TRBV7-9 to TRBJ1-5; D is unclear. The CDR3 totals 14 residues. Trimming removed 5 bases from V and 0 bases from J, with 8 bases in between. Germline CDR1 reads SEHNR; CDR2 reads FQNEAQ (reference sequence). CDR3 residues: CASSPSFSNQPQHF. CDR3 sequence (DNA): TGTGCCAGCAGCCCCTCTTTTAGCAATCAGCCCCAGCATTTT.

The rearrangement uses TRBV5-6 and TRBJ2-3, with D tentatively TRBD2 (6 bases). Deletions cut 0 bases from V and 8 bases from J, with 10 bases between. The CDR3 extends over 13 amino acids. Germline V gene sequence: CDR1 SGHDT, CDR2 YYEEEE. This chain's CDR3 is CASSLVAELTQYF. In DNA, the CDR3 is TGTGCCAGCAGCTTGGTAGCGGAACTTACGCAGTATTTT.

The rearrangement uses TRBV7-9 and TRBJ1-3, with TRBD1 matching over 7 bases. The CDR3 sequence is 14 residues long. J lost 5 bases, V lost 6 bases, and 7 bases had no gene match. The V gene's germline CDR1 is SEHNR and CDR2 FQNEAQ (reference sequence). The CDR3 DNA follows: TGTGCCAGCAGTTCTCAGACAGGGAGAAACACCATATATTTT. Amino acids: CASSSQTGRNTIYF.

V usage is TRBV14 and J usage is TRBJ1-3, with a possible D match to TRBD1 (6 bases). V was shortened by 0 bases and J by 5 bases, with 17 bases between the two germline ends. The CDR3 loop spans 17 amino acids. Looked up from germline, CDR1 is SGHDN and CDR2 is FVKESK. The CDR3 sequence: CASSQDILGGRRNTIYF. CDR3 nucleotides: TGTGCCAGCAGCCAAGATATACTCGGGGGCCGGAGAAACACCATATATTTT. The full variable domain, its missing parts supplied by reference TRBV14 and TRBJ1-3, is EAGVTQFPSHSVIEKGQTVTLRCDPISGHDNLYWYRRVMGKEIKFLLHFVKESKQDESGMPNNRFLAERTGGTYSTLKVQPAELEDSGVYFCASSQDILGGRRNTIYFGEGSWLTVV.

The chain carries TRBV5-1 and TRBJ1-1, with 10 bases that match TRBD1. The CDR3 has 15 amino acids. Trimming took 0 bases from V and 1 from J; bases not matched to a gene: 0. CDR1 and CDR2 from the germline V gene are SGHRS and YFSETQ. The CDR3 region is CASSLGQGANTEAFF. CDR3 nucleotide sequence: TGCGCCAGCAGCTTGGGACAGGGGGCGAACACTGAAGCTTTCTTT.

Notes on this clone: Likely a read error: the CDR3 ends without its conserved phenylalanine or tryptophan. No DNA is shown, since the ends of the CDR3 on it are uncertain; the CDR3 is the one TCRdb lists. This chain links TRBV7-9 with TRBJ1-1. The CDR3 has 13 residues if both end residues are counted. Germline V lookup: CDR1 SEHNR, CDR2 FQNEAQ (reference sequence). The CDR3 sequence is CASSLVRDSTPSL.

This chain uses TRBV5-1 with TRBJ1-2, with TRBD1 matching over 7 bases. CDR3 length equals 14 residues. V was pared by 4 bases and J by 4 bases, with 7 bases of the junction left unmatched. Germline V CDR1 and CDR2: SGHRS, YFSETQ. The CDR3: CASSNTGTAYGYTF. The CDR3 nucleotides read TGCGCCAGCAGCAATACCGGGACAGCCTATGGCTACACCTTC.

The CDR3 DNA follows: TGTGCCAGCAGCCCGGGGACAGGGGGTGGCTATGGCTACACCTTC. This sequence encodes CASSPGTGGGYGYTF. The rearrangement uses TRBV5-6 and TRBJ1-2, with 11 bases that match TRBD1. CDR1 and CDR2 from the germline V gene are SGHDT and YYEEEE. V lost 4 bases and J lost 4; bases outside the gene matches: 6. The CDR3 extends over 15 amino acids.

V gene TRBV9 combines with J gene TRBJ2-1, with 10 bases that match TRBD2. This CDR3 contains 19 residues. Germline V gene sequence: CDR1 SGDLS, CDR2 YYNGEE. J was trimmed by 0 bases and V by 3 bases; bases with no gene match: 12. Written as DNA, the CDR3 is TGTGCCAGCAGCGGCCTTAGCGGGAGGCCACAGAGCTCCTACAATGAGCAGTTCTTC. Encoded protein: CASSGLSGRPQSSYNEQFF.

The chain links TRBV18 to TRBJ2-7, with TRBD2 matching 8 bases. Germline CDR1 and CDR2: KGHSH and LQKENI. Trimming at V came to 5 bases and at J to 0 bases, leaving 6 bases not matched to a gene. There are 15 residues in the CDR3. The CDR3 loop is CASSESGGYSYEQYF. The DNA of the CDR3 is TGTGCCAGCTCAGAGAGCGGGGGATACTCCTACGAGCAGTACTTC.

The chain has TRBV19 and TRBJ1-2; the D is unclear. V lost 0 bases to trimming and J lost 4 bases, with 6 bases between them. CDR3 length: 13 amino acids. The V gene's germline CDR1 is LNHDA and CDR2 SQIVND (reference sequence). CDR3 sequence (DNA): TGTGCCAGTAGTATAGAGCCGGCCTATGGCTACACCTTC. Protein: CASSIEPAYGYTF.